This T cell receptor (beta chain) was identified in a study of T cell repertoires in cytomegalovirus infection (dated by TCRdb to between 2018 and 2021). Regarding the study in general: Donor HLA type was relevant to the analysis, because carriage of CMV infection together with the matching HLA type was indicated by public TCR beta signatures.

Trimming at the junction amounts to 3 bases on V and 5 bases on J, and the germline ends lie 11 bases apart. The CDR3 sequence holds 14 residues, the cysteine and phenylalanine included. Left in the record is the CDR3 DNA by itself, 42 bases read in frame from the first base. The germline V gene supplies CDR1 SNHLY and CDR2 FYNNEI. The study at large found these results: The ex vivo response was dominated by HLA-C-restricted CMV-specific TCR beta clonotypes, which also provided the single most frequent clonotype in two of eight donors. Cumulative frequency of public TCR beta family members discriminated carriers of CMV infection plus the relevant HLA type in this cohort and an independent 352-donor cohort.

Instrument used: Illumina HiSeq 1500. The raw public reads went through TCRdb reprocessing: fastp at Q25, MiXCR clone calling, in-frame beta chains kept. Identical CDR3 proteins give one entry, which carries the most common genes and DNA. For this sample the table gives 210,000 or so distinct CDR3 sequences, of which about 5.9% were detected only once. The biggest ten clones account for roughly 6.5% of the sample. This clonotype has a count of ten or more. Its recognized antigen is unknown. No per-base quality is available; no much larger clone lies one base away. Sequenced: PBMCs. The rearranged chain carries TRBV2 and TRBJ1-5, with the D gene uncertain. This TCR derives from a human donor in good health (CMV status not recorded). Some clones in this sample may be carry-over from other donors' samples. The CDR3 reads CASSEARVDQPQHF. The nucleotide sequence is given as TGTGCCAGCAGTGAGGCGCGAGTAGATCAGCCCCAGCATTTT.